This T cell receptor beta chain is drawn from a study of siplizumab effects on memory and regulatory T cells. This table comes from immunoSEQ multiplex PCR, and its TCRdb copy is limited to in-frame clones, with some not included. Seen here are 50,000 to 55,000 clones, approximately 97% observed once, and the top ten hold around 0.6%. The germline V and J ends were trimmed by 3 bases and 5 bases, with 9 bases remaining between them. This CDR3 is 12 amino acids long. Germline CDR1 is SQVTM and CDR2 is ANQGSEA. The clonotype was recovered from a human donor in good health. The V call is TRBV29-1, the J call TRBJ2-3; a weak D match, TRBD2 (6 bases). Specimen: naive CD4+ T cells sorted from blood. The CDR3 protein is CSVERGLDTQYF. CDR3 DNA: TGCAGCGTTGAGCGGGGATTAGATACGCAGTATTTT.